This passage covers 17 T cell receptor beta chains from one sample sequenced in a study of a mutant IDH1 vaccine in newly diagnosed glioma. The time point was: week 5, during vaccination. Each dose of the vaccine consisted of 300 ug of mutant IDH1 20-mer peptide, with topical imiquimod. The antigens for these receptors are not known. Using immunoSEQ multiplex PCR, the repertoire was profiled, and TCRdb retains in-frame clones only, with some absent. Here the sample spans some 38,000 clones, 75% to 85% being singletons. The sample was PBMCs, taken from a glioma patient whose treatment included an IDH1 peptide vaccine. The origin of the receptors is a man aged 40-55 years with glioma.

The chain links TRBV27 to TRBJ1-2; 8 nucleotides align to TRBD1. The CDR3 is 16 amino acids. Germline V lookup: CDR1 MNHEY, CDR2 SMNVEV (reference sequence). Unmatched junction bases numbered 8, after V lost 2 bases and J lost 3 bases. The CDR3 region has the DNA TGTGCCAGCAGTTTAGGGCAGGGGGCCAAAGACTATGGCTACACCTTC. This codes for CASSLGQGAKDYGYTF.

The chain links TRBV30 to TRBJ2-3; D perhaps matches TRBD2 (5 bases). V lost 3 bases and J lost 3, with 16 bases in between. Germline V lookup: CDR1 GTSNPN, CDR2 SVGIG (reference sequence). This CDR3 is built from 15 residues. In DNA form, the CDR3 reads TGTGCCTGGAGAGCCCTGGGAGACCAAACAGATACGCAGTATTTT. It yields the protein CAWRALGDQTDTQYF.

The chain combines TRBV15 with TRBJ1-6; TRBD1 is a possible D gene (5 bases). Germline V lookup: CDR1 LNHNV, CDR2 YYDKDF (reference sequence). V shed 2 bases and J shed 7 bases, with 18 bases lying between them. This CDR3 region has 17 residues. The CDR3 sequence is CATSRSPQGRVNSPLHF. CDR3 in DNA: TGTGCCACCAGCAGATCTCCCCAAGGCAGGGTCAATTCACCCCTCCACTTT.

This chain uses TRBV7-9 with TRBJ1-1; D is undetermined. CDR3 length: 15 amino acids. Germline V gives CDR1 SEHNR, CDR2 FQNEAQ (reference sequence). V was clipped by 4 bases and J by 1 base, with 13 bases between them. CDR3: CASSSRGRGNTEAFF. The CDR3 DNA reads TGTGCCAGCAGCTCCCGTGGGAGAGGGAACACTGAAGCTTTCTTT.

V usage is TRBV6-5 and J usage is TRBJ2-7; D is possibly TRBD2 (6 bases). Trimming removed 0 bases from V and 6 bases from J, with 15 bases in between. The CDR3 is 15 amino acids. The germline V gene has CDR1 MNHEY and CDR2 SVGAGI. The CDR3 region is CASSYSGGTLSEQYF. In nucleotides, the CDR3 is TGTGCCAGCAGTTACTCGGGGGGAACCCTCTCCGAGCAGTACTTC.

This chain links TRBV7-9 with TRBJ2-2; no firm D call. The germline gives CDR1 SEHNR, CDR2 FQNEAQ (reference sequence). The V end lost 7 bases, the J end lost 7 bases, and 10 bases lay between the germline ends. CDR3 length equals 12 residues. The CDR3 is CASTAWSGELFF. As DNA, the CDR3 is TGTGCCAGCACCGCGTGGAGCGGGGAGCTGTTTTTT.

The chain employs TRBV19 and TRBJ1-5; D perhaps matches TRBD1 (6 bases). Per the germline V gene, CDR1 is LNHDA and CDR2 is SQIVND (reference sequence). V was trimmed by 6 bases and J by 0 bases, leaving 15 bases between them. The CDR3 covers 16 residues. CDR3 loop: CASRQGRGASNQPQHF. The CDR3 region has the DNA TGTGCCAGTAGACAGGGAAGAGGGGCTAGCAATCAGCCCCAGCATTTT.

V and J are TRBV5-1 and TRBJ1-6, with D maybe TRBD1 (6 bases). The germline V gene encodes CDR1 SGHRS and CDR2 YFSETQ. This CDR3 spans 14 amino acids. Trimming removed 4 bases at V and 3 bases at J, with 8 bases between. This CDR3 reads CASSQGNYNSPLHF. As DNA, the CDR3 is TGCGCCAGCAGCCAGGGGAACTATAATTCACCCCTCCACTTT.

The V and J genes are TRBV7-8 and TRBJ1-5; 8 bases line up with TRBD1. Germline V lookup: CDR1 SGHVS, CDR2 FQNEAQ. After removal of 3 bases from V and 0 bases from J, the junction contained 4 bases not matched to a gene. CDR3 length: 16 amino acids. The CDR3 reads CASSLTGVNSNQPQHF. The CDR3 DNA follows: TGTGCCAGCAGCTTGACAGGGGTAAATAGCAATCAGCCCCAGCATTTT.

The gene calls are TRBV1 and TRBJ2-3; the table's D call, TRBD2, was not checked against the DNA. TRBV1 constitutes a pseudogene. This CDR3 spans 15 amino acids. CDR3 nucleotide sequence: TGCACCAGCAGCCAAGAGGAGGGGTGGGCAGATACGCAGTATTTT. Translation gives CTSSQEEGWADTQYF.

This clone was seen a handful of times. The chain has TRBV9 and TRBJ1-3; no clear D gene. The CDR3 length is 18 residues. Germline lookup yields CDR1 SGDLS and CDR2 YYNGEE. The V gene lost 0 bases and the J gene lost 2 bases, with 18 bases spanning the gap. CDR3 nucleotide sequence: TGTGCCAGCAGCGTAGTGGGCCACGCAGTTGGGCCTGGAAACACCATATATTTT. Residues: CASSVVGHAVGPGNTIYF.

This clone has a handful of counts. The chain links TRBV18 to TRBJ2-4, with unresolved D. The CDR3 sequence is 13 residues long. Germline V lookup: CDR1 KGHSH, CDR2 LQKENI. The V end was cut by 3 bases, the J end by 5 bases, with 8 bases between. CDR3: CASSPASQNIQYF. In DNA form, the CDR3 reads TGTGCCAGCTCACCTGCCAGCCAAAACATTCAGTACTTC.

The V gene is TRBV19, the J gene TRBJ1-1; D may be TRBD1 (5 bases). Trimming stripped 10 bases from V and 4 bases from J, with 13 bases between. This CDR3 contains 12 residues. Germline-derived CDR1 and CDR2 are LNHDA and SQIVND (reference sequence). CDR3 sequence reads: CAIFGGGTEAFF. DNA of the CDR3: TGTGCCATCTTTGGGGGAGGCACTGAAGCTTTCTTT.

Here the CDR3 reads CASSLVVHNSPLHF. The CDR3 coding sequence is TGTGCCAGCAGCTTAGTTGTACATAATTCACCCCTCCACTTT. The chain recombines TRBV7-8 with TRBJ1-6; D remains unclear. CDR3 length equals 14 residues. Trimming stripped 1 base from V and 5 bases from J, with 6 bases between. CDR1 SGHVS and CDR2 FQNEAQ come from the germline V gene.

The chain joins TRBV13 to TRBJ2-7, with 11 bases lining up with TRBD2. CDR1 is PRHDT, CDR2 FYEKMQ, per germline (reference sequence). V lost 5 bases and J lost 1; bases outside the gene matches: 4. This CDR3 is 15 amino acids long. The CDR3 here is CASSGGLAGSYEQYF. The CDR3 region has the DNA TGTGCCAGCAGCGGAGGACTAGCGGGTTCCTACGAGCAGTACTTC.

This chain joins TRBV5-4 and TRBJ2-3, with 7 positions matching TRBD2. The ends lost 4 bases at V and 1 base at J; junction bases unmatched: 6. Germline CDR1 and CDR2: SGHNT and YYREEE (reference sequence). The CDR3 contains 15 residues. The CDR3 protein is CASSTGLVRTDTQYF. In nucleotides, the CDR3 is TGTGCCAGCAGCACCGGACTAGTCCGCACAGATACGCAGTATTTT. Full variable domain (outside the CDR3, taken from reference TRBV5-4 and TRBJ2-3): ETGVTQSPTHLIKTRGQQVTLRCSSQSGHNTVSWYQQALGQGPQFIFQYYREEENGRGNFPPRFSGLQFPNYSSELNVNALELDDSALYLCASSTGLVRTDTQYFGPGTRLTVL.

The chain uses TRBV30 and TRBJ2-5; D assignment may be TRBD1 or TRBD2 (5 bases each). V was cut by 2 bases and J by 5 bases, with 12 bases left in between. CDR3 length equals 13 residues. Germline CDR1 GTSNPN, CDR2 SVGIG (reference sequence). The CDR3 nucleotides are TGTGCCTGGAGTAGCTGGGGCGGGGAGACCCAGTACTTC. This translates into CAWSSWGGETQYF. The full variable domain, its missing parts supplied by reference TRBV30 and TRBJ2-5, is SQTIHQWPATLVQPVGSPLSLECTVEGTSNPNLYWYRQAAGRGLQLLFYSVGIGQISSEVPQNLSASRPQDRQFILSSKKLLLSDSGFYLCAWSSWGGETQYFGPGTRLLVL.